Listed here are 19 T cell receptor beta chains from one sample, sequenced in a study of T cells in Graves' hyperthyroidism and ophthalmopathy. TCR beta CDR3 regions were amplified from RNA. With the HTBI primer set, the TCR CDR3 went through a first round of RT-PCR. MiXCR was run by TCRdb on the multiplex PCR reads, yielding one entry per CDR3 protein. The sample includes fewer than 850,000 distinct CDR3 sequences, roughly 17% of them seen just once. The sequencing input was blood. The receptor set was obtained from a man aged 50-59 years with Graves' hyperthyroidism.

The CDR3 DNA follows: TGTGCCAGCGCCGCTAGCGGGAGATTTAATGAGCAGTTCTTC. It specifies CASAASGRFNEQFF. This chain links TRBV25-1 with TRBJ2-1; 10 nucleotides align to TRBD2. V gave up 8 bases and J gave up 7 bases; unmatched junction bases: 8. Germline values: CDR1 MGHDK, CDR2 SYGVNS. This CDR3 region has 14 residues.

This clonotype showed up many times. V gene TRBV28 combines with J gene TRBJ2-7, with D possibly being TRBD1 or TRBD2 (5 bases each). V lost 5 bases and J 3 bases, leaving 17 bases between the germline ends. Germline loops: CDR1 MDHEN, CDR2 SYDVKM. The CDR3 has 15 amino acids. CDR3 amino acids: CASSPGTTRIYEQYF. CDR3 nucleotides: TGTGCCAGCAGTCCCGGGACGACCCGTATCTACGAGCAGTACTTC.

The count of this clonotype is one. The rearrangement uses TRBV10-3 and TRBJ1-2; weak D call: TRBD1 (6 bases). The CDR3 sequence is 13 residues long. Trimming removed 0 bases from V and 7 bases from J, with 9 bases in between. Germline V lookup: CDR1 ENHRY, CDR2 SYGVKD. CDR3 loop: CAISESGGGGYTF. In nucleotides, the CDR3 is TGTGCCATCAGTGAGTCCGGAGGGGGTGGCTACACCTTC.

In this sample, this clonotype turned up many times. This rearrangement joins TRBV7-2 to TRBJ2-1; 14 nucleotides line up with TRBD2. Germline V lookup: CDR1 SGHTA, CDR2 FQGNSA. J was trimmed by 9 bases and V by 4 bases; bases with no gene match: 5. The CDR3 loop spans 15 amino acids. DNA of the CDR3: TGTGCCAGCAGCTGGGGACTAGCGGGAGCCCCTGAGCAGTTCTTC. This encodes CASSWGLAGAPEQFF.

The table lists this clonotype with a few counts. The chain is built from TRBV5-1 and TRBJ1-1; no reliable D call. Trimming took off 2 bases at V and 10 bases at J, with 12 bases between the two ends. Germline CDR1 is SGHRS and CDR2 is YFSETQ. This CDR3 spans 12 amino acids. The CDR3 DNA reads TGCGCCAGCAGCTTAGGGTCCCCAGGAGCTTTCTTT. It encodes CASSLGSPGAFF.

On this clonotype: One junction end disagrees with the germline gene, perhaps due to a read error. The chain couples TRBV14 to TRBJ1-3; no firm D call. Germline assignment: CDR1 SGHDN and CDR2 FVKESK. The CDR3 totals 14 residues. CDR3 amino acids: CASSQGTSGDTIYF. DNA of the CDR3: TGTGCCAGCAGCCAAGGGACCTCTGGAGACACCATATATTTT.

This clonotype was detected ten times or more. CDR3 region: CSARDLRGGYGYTF. In DNA form, the CDR3 reads TGCAGTGCTAGAGATTTGCGGGGTGGCTATGGCTACACCTTC. The chain carries TRBV20-1 and TRBJ1-2; D is unresolved. Deletions cut 0 bases from V and 4 bases from J, with 12 bases between. There are 14 residues in the CDR3. CDR1 and CDR2 (germline): DFQATT, SNEGSKA (reference sequence).

This clonotype occurred many times. V gene TRBV2 combines with J gene TRBJ1-5; D may be TRBD1 (5 bases). Trimming stripped 3 bases from V and 5 bases from J, with 11 bases between. Germline V gene sequence: CDR1 SNHLY, CDR2 FYNNEI. The CDR3 extends over 14 amino acids. The CDR3 DNA sequence: TGTGCCAGCAGTGACGCGACAGATGATCAGCCCCAGCATTTT. It encodes CASSDATDDQPQHF. Full variable domain (remainder filled in from reference TRBV2 and TRBJ1-5): EPEVTQTPSHQVTQMGQEVILRCVPISNHLYFYWYRQILGQKVEFLVSFYNNEISEKSEIFDDQFSVERPDGSNFTLKIRSTKLEDSAMYFCASSDATDDQPQHFGDGTRLSIL.

There are a few counts of this clonotype. The chain joins TRBV7-6 to TRBJ2-7; unclear D gene. The ends were cut back, 8 bases at V and 0 bases at J, with 14 bases in the middle. The CDR3 is 14 amino acids. Germline V gene lookup returns CDR1 SGHVS and CDR2 FNYEAQ. In DNA form, the CDR3 reads TGTGCCAGCGGAGACCCTTTAGACTCCTACGAGCAGTACTTC. Translating it yields CASGDPLDSYEQYF.

This clonotype appeared a few times. V usage is TRBV7-9 and J usage is TRBJ2-7; D is uncertain. V was cut by 1 base and J by 3 bases, with 16 bases left in between. Germline assignment: CDR1 SEHNR and CDR2 FQNEAQ (reference sequence). CDR3 length: 16 residues. Written as DNA, the CDR3 is TGTGCCAGCAGCTTAGTAGAGGTAACCTTAGGCTACGAGCAGTACTTC. Its translation: CASSLVEVTLGYEQYF.

The chain uses TRBV18 and TRBJ2-1, with D possibly called TRBD1 or TRBD2 (5 bases each). Germline V CDR1 and CDR2: KGHSH, LQKENI. V shed 3 bases and J shed 4 bases, with 10 bases lying between them. CDR3 length: 14 amino acids. CDR3: CASSPEGPYNEQFF. As DNA, the CDR3 is TGTGCCAGCTCACCCGAGGGACCTTACAATGAGCAGTTCTTC.

Comment on this clonotype: Given a much more abundant clone one base away, this may be a read error. The CDR3 does not end in the conserved phenylalanine or tryptophan, so this is likely a read error. This sequence joins TRBV30 and TRBJ2-7; no definite D call. This CDR3 has 13 residues. The V end lost 3 bases, the J end lost 0 bases, and 9 bases lay between the germline ends. The V gene's germline CDR1 is GTSNPN and CDR2 SVGIG (reference sequence). The CDR3 loop is CAWSGRSSYEQYL. Here the CDR3 DNA reads TGTGCCTGGAGCGGACGCAGCTCCTACGAGCAGTACCTC.

The rearrangement joins TRBV12-3 or TRBV12-4 to TRBJ2-1, with a tentative D call TRBD2 (8 bases). The CDR3 contains 16 residues. Trimming took 6 bases from V and 9 from J, leaving 24 bases between them. The CDR3 here is CASRLRGQRERAEQFF. The DNA for the CDR3 is TGTGCCAGCAGACTGCGGGGACAGCGGGAGAGGGCTGAGCAGTTCTTC.

The table lists this clonotype with many counts. This chain connects TRBV28 to TRBJ1-1; D unresolved. Germline CDR1 MDHEN, CDR2 SYDVKM. Trimming stripped 6 bases from V and 3 bases from J, with 8 bases between. There are 12 residues in the CDR3. The CDR3 nucleotides are TGTGCCAGCAGCCGGTGGGACACTGAAGCTTTCTTT. It translates to CASSRWDTEAFF. The variable domain in full, completed from reference TRBV28 and TRBJ1-1, reads DVKVTQSSRYLVKRTGEKVFLECVQDMDHENMFWYRQDPGLGLRLIYFSYDVKMKEKGDIPEGYSVSREKKERFSLILESASTNQTSMYLCASSRWDTEAFFGQGTRLTVV.

This clonotype was observed many times. The chain carries TRBV3-1 and TRBJ1-1, with D possibly matching TRBD1 (5 bases). V dropped 1 base and J dropped 0 bases, with 6 bases sitting between them. This CDR3 region has 14 residues. Germline V gene sequence: CDR1 LGHDT, CDR2 YNNKEL (reference sequence). For the CDR3, the DNA is TGTGCCAGCAGCCAAGTACAGGTGAACACTGAAGCTTTCTTT. Its translation: CASSQVQVNTEAFF.

The V gene is TRBV10-3, the J gene TRBJ1-5; D is uncertain. V was trimmed by 11 bases and J by 5 bases, leaving 19 bases between them. CDR1 ENHRY and CDR2 SYGVKD come from the germline V gene. This CDR3 region has 14 residues. For the CDR3, the DNA is TGTGCCTCCCGGAGGGCGGGATCGGATCAGCCCCAGCATTTT. It codes for CASRRAGSDQPQHF.

J is TRBJ1-5 and V is TRBV6-5; D is unresolved. The V and J ends lost 1 base and 5 bases respectively, with 6 bases between them. This CDR3 is built from 13 residues. Germline V gene lookup returns CDR1 MNHEY and CDR2 SVGAGI. CDR3 nucleotides: TGTGCCAGCAGTTACTTTCGCGATCAGCCCCAGCATTTT. It specifies CASSYFRDQPQHF.

There are a few counts of this clonotype. The CDR3 loop reads CASSPMAQGARGNQPQHF. The CDR3 coding sequence is TGTGCCAGTAGTCCAATGGCACAGGGGGCTAGGGGCAATCAGCCCCAGCATTTT. The chain joins TRBV19 to TRBJ1-5; 9 nucleotides agree with TRBD1. Germline trimming cut 5 bases from V and 2 bases from J; bases unmatched to any gene: 13. This CDR3 spans 18 amino acids. Germline V lookup: CDR1 LNHDA, CDR2 SQIVND (reference sequence).

The chain joins TRBV6-1 to TRBJ2-1, with 13 bases fitting TRBD2. The CDR3 is 17 residues long. CDR1 MNHNS and CDR2 SASEGT come from the germline V gene. J gave up 7 bases and V 6 bases, and 12 bases lay outside the gene matches. The CDR3 reads CASSPDLTSGGWNEQFF. DNA of the CDR3: TGTGCCAGCAGCCCTGACTTGACTAGCGGGGGGTGGAATGAGCAGTTCTTC.